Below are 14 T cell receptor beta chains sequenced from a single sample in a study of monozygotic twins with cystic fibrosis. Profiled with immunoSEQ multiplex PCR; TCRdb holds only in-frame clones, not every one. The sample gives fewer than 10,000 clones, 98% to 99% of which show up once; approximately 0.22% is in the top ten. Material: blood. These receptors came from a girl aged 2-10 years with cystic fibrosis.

The CDR3 coding sequence is TGTGCCAGCAGGCCCGAGAGGTCGTACACAGATACGCAGTATTTT. Its protein product is CASRPERSYTDTQYF. This sequence joins TRBV6-6 and TRBJ2-3; D gene ambiguous. CDR1 is MNHNY, CDR2 SVGAGI, per germline (reference sequence). Between the trimmed V and J ends, which lost 6 bases and 2 bases, there was a span of 15 bases. The CDR3 has 15 amino acids.

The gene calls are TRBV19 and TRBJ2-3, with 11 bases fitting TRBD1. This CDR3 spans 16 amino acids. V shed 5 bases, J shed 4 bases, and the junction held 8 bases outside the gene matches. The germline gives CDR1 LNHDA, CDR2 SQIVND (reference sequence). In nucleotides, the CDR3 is TGTGCCAGTAGTGCCCGGGACAGGGGGTTCCCAGATACGCAGTATTTT. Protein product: CASSARDRGFPDTQYF.

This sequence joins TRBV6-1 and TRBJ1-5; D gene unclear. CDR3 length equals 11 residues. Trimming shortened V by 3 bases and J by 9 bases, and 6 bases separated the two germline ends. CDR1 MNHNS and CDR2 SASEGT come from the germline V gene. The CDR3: CASSEGWPQHF. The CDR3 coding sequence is TGTGCCAGCAGTGAGGGTTGGCCCCAGCATTTT.

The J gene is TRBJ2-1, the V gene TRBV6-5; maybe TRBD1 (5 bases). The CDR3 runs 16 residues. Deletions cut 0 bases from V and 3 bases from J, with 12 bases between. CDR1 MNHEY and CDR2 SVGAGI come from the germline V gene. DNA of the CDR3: TGTGCCAGCAGTTACTCGGGGCGGAGAAACTACAATGAGCAGTTCTTC. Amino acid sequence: CASSYSGRRNYNEQFF.

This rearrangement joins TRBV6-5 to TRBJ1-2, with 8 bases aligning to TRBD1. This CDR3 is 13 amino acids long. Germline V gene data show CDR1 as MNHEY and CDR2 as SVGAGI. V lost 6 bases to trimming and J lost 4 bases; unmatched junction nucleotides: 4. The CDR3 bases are TGTGCCAGCAGGAACAGGGGGGTCTATGGCTACACCTTC. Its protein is CASRNRGVYGYTF.

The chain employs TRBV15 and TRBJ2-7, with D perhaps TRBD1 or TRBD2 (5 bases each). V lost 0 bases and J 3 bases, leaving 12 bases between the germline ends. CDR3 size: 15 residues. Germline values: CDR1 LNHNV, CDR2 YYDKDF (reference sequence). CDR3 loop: CATSRDKGSGYEQYF. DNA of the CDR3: TGTGCCACCAGCAGAGATAAGGGGAGCGGCTACGAGCAGTACTTC.

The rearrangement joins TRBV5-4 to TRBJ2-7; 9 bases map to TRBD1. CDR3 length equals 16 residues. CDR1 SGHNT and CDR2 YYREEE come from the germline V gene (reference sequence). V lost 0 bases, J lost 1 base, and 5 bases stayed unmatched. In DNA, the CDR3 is TGTGCCAGCAGCTTGGGGAGGGGACAGGGTTCCTACGAGCAGTACTTC. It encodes CASSLGRGQGSYEQYF.

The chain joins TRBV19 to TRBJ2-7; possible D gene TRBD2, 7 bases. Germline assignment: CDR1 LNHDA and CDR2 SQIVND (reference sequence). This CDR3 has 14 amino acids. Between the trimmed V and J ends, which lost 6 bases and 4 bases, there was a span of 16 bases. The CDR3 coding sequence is TGTGCCAGTAGCCCCGACGGGGGGCCATACGAGCAGTACTTC. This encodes CASSPDGGPYEQYF.

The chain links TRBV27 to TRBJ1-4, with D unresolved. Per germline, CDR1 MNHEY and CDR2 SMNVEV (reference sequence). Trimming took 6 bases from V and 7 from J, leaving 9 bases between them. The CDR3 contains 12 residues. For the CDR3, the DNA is TGTGCCAGCAGGCCTCCAGGTGAAAAACTGTTTTTT. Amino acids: CASRPPGEKLFF.

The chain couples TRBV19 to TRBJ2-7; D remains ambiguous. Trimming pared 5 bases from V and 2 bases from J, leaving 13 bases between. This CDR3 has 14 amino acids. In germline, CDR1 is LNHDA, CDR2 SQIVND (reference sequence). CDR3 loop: CASSSTYIPYEQYF. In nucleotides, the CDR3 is TGTGCCAGTAGTTCCACGTATATTCCCTACGAGCAGTACTTC.

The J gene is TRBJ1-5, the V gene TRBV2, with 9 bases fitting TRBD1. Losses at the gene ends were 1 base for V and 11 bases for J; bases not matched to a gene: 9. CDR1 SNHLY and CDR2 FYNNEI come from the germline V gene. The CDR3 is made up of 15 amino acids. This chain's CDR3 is CASSEEGGQGLSQHF. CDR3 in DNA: TGTGCCAGCAGTGAAGAGGGGGGACAGGGCTTGTCCCAGCATTTT. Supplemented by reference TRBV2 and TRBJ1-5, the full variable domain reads EPEVTQTPSHQVTQMGQEVILRCVPISNHLYFYWYRQILGQKVEFLVSFYNNEISEKSEIFDDQFSVERPDGSNFTLKIRSTKLEDSAMYFCASSEEGGQGLSQHFGDGTRLSIL.

In nucleotides, the CDR3 is TGTGCCAGCAGTGAAGCCCAGGACGGCTACGAGCAGTACTTC. Its translation is CASSEAQDGYEQYF. This chain connects TRBV6-1 to TRBJ2-7; D gene ambiguous. Germline assignment: CDR1 MNHNS and CDR2 SASEGT. This CDR3 contains 14 residues. Trimming pared 0 bases from V and 3 bases from J, leaving 9 bases between.

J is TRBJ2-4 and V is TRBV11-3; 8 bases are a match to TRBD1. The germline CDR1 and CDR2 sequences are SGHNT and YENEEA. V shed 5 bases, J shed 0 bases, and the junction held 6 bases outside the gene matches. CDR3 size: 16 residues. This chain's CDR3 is CASSQGTGSAKNIQYF. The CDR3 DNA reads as TGTGCCAGCAGCCAAGGGACAGGTTCAGCCAAAAACATTCAGTACTTC.

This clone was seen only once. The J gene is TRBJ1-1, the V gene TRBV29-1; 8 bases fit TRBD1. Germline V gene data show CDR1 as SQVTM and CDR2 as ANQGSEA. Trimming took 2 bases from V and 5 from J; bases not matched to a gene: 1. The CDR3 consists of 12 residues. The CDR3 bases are TGCAGCGTTGAACAGGGGGCGACTGAAGCTTTCTTT. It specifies CSVEQGATEAFF.